These T cell receptor beta chains were read from a single sample in a study of blood T cells in healthy people across ages. TCRdb called the 5' RACE reads again in MiXCR, with one record for every CDR3 protein. The sample consists of over a million distinct CDR3 sequences, more than 40% of them appearing once. Input material: blood. These receptor sequences come from a woman aged 55-75 years in good health. CDR3s include the opening cysteine and the closing phenylalanine or tryptophan.

>TRBJ2-2|TRBV6-6
CASRHVAGELFF
>TRBJ1-2|TRBV6-2/TRBV6-3
CASILTHRADYGYTF
>TRBJ2-7|TRBV5-1
CASSSSPGQPYEQYF
>TRBJ2-7|TRBV5-1
CANSRDRAGYEQYF
>TRBJ2-2|TRBV5-1
CASSLDVGLTGELFF
>TRBJ2-1|TRBV9
CANRGQGGGSYNEQFF
>TRBJ2-1|TRBV9
CASSVVGTSGRTYNEQFF
>TRBJ1-5|TRBV13
CASSLGQGSSQPQHF
>TRBJ1-5|TRBV20-1
CSARTDRFSNQPQHF
>.|TRBV25-1
CASRMDGRRAEQYF
>TRBJ1-2|TRBV7-2
CASSDRDNYGYTF
>TRBJ1-2|TRBV9
CASTPQGGPFYGYTF
>TRBJ2-1|TRBV7-7
CASSSGRGRGGTYNEQFF
>TRBJ2-5|TRBV7-9
CASSSSDRGETQYF
>TRBJ2-4|TRBV7-2
CASSYTWTGGERQYF
>TRBJ1-2|TRBV20-1
CSARPGTGGNYGYTF
>TRBJ2-5|TRBV7-7
CASSLGGTSGSNEQYF
>TRBJ2-7|TRBV20-1
CSARDRAGGYYEQYF
>TRBJ2-2|TRBV27
CASSLLQGRTGELFF
>TRBJ2-1|TRBV5-8
CASRRFLYEQFF
>TRBJ1-1|TRBV10-3
CATRRRGTEAFF
>TRBJ1-1|TRBV15
CATSKGTGSVAFF
>TRBJ2-4|TRBV27
CASSPRREVNIQYF
>TRBJ1-4|TRBV5-1
CASSRSGGDEKLFF
>TRBJ2-1|TRBV10-3
CAIRTVPFSEQFF
>TRBJ2-5|TRBV25-1
CASSELAGIETQYF